One and the same sample provided the 22 T cell receptor beta chains below, sequenced in a study of human T cells and chemical hapten exposure. One entry per CDR3 protein, called by TCRdb with MiXCR from the RACE reads. The data show 95,000 to 150,000 distinct CDR3 sequences, roughly 13% seen once. Time point noted: pre-sensitization, week 0. The treatment here: therapeutic diphenylcyclopropenone sensitization with weekly scalp DPC. The starting material was whole blood, obtained in connection with sensitization to the hapten diphenylcyclopropenone (DPC). These receptors were obtained from a woman under 30 with alopecia areata. Some clones in this sample may be carry-over from other donors' samples.

This clonotype was detected many times. CDR3 in DNA: TGTGCCAGAGCAGCCCCTCGACAGGGCGTAGGTACTGAAGCTTTCTTT. It codes for CARAAPRQGVGTEAFF. The chain couples TRBV21-1 to TRBJ1-1; the table gives TRBD1 as D, unverified against the DNA. TRBV21-1 is designated a pseudogene. The CDR3 is 16 amino acids.

This clonotype was observed a few times. The rearrangement joins TRBV20-1 to TRBJ1-1; D ambiguous. Germline values: CDR1 DFQATT, CDR2 SNEGSKA (reference sequence). V gave up 1 base and J gave up 1 base, with 4 bases separating them. The CDR3 has 12 amino acids. The CDR3 coding sequence is TGCAGTGCTAGAGTGAAGAACACTGAAGCTTTCTTT. Its protein is CSARVKNTEAFF.

In its sample, this clonotype was seen a few times. The rearrangement links TRBV29-1 to TRBJ2-5; D unresolved. This CDR3 is built from 12 residues. Deletions cut 3 bases from V and 7 bases from J, with 12 bases between. Germline V lookup: CDR1 SQVTM, CDR2 ANQGSEA. CDR3 amino acids: CSVDWDLGTQYF. The CDR3 DNA reads as TGCAGCGTTGATTGGGATTTGGGGACCCAGTACTTC.

This clonotype showed up many times. The chain joins TRBV29-1 to TRBJ2-3; a possible D gene is TRBD1 (6 bases). In germline, CDR1 is SQVTM, CDR2 ANQGSEA. The CDR3 length is 12 residues. Trimming removed 3 bases at V and 11 bases at J, with 15 bases between. CDR3 region: CSVEGATPGQYF. The CDR3 region has the DNA TGCAGCGTTGAGGGGGCGACCCCGGGGCAGTATTTT.

This clonotype was counted only a few times. This sequence joins TRBV4-1 and TRBJ1-3; TRBD1 matches at 10 bases. The CDR3 is 15 residues long. V shed 4 bases, J shed 7 bases, and the junction held 7 bases outside the gene matches. Germline V gene data show CDR1 as MGHRA and CDR2 as YSYEKL. The CDR3 DNA reads as TGCGCCAGCAGCCCCGGACAGGGGGGTTCGAACACCATATATTTT. Amino acid sequence: CASSPGQGGSNTIYF.

The rearrangement uses TRBV19 and TRBJ1-1; perhaps TRBD1 as D (6 bases). The CDR3 length is 14 residues. Per the germline V gene, CDR1 is LNHDA and CDR2 is SQIVND (reference sequence). V lost 5 bases, J lost 4 bases, and 14 bases lay in between. The CDR3 region has the DNA TGTGCCAGTAGTTTTGCAGGGGTGGGCACTGAAGCTTTCTTT. It yields the protein CASSFAGVGTEAFF. The variable domain in full, with the rest retrieved from reference TRBV19 and TRBJ1-1, is DGGITQSPKYLFRKEGQNVTLSCEQNLNHDAMYWYRQDPGQGLRLIYYSQIVNDFQKGDIAEGYSVSREKKESFPLTVTSAQKNPTAFYLCASSFAGVGTEAFFGQGTRLTVV.

The rearrangement links TRBV5-4 to TRBJ2-3, with TRBD2 matching over 7 bases. V gave up 0 bases and J gave up 5 bases; unmatched junction bases: 3. The CDR3 runs 14 residues. In germline, CDR1 is SGHNT, CDR2 YYREEE (reference sequence). The CDR3 region has the DNA TGTGCCAGCAGCTTGGAAGGACTAGGAGATACGCAGTATTTT. Protein product: CASSLEGLGDTQYF.

Turning to this clonotype: A read error may explain this, as a much larger clone is one base away. The CDR3 carries no conserved terminal phenylalanine or tryptophan, so it likely arises from a read error. The chain is built from TRBV6-1 and TRBJ2-6, with unresolved D. Between the trimmed V and J ends, which lost 7 bases and 0 bases, there was a span of 4 bases. CDR3 size: 13 residues. Germline V CDR1 and CDR2: MNHNS, SASEGT. For the CDR3, the DNA is TGTGCCAGCAACCGCTCTGGGGCCAACGTCCTGACTTTA. Translation: CASNRSGANVLTL.

In its sample, this clonotype was seen a few times. The chain combines TRBV4-3 with TRBJ2-5, with D tentatively TRBD1 (6 bases). From germline, CDR1 is LGHNA and CDR2 YSLEER. The CDR3 length is 14 residues. V was pared by 3 bases and J by 1 base, with 9 bases between. CDR3 in amino acids: CASSQLTGQETQYF. In nucleotides, the CDR3 is TGCGCCAGCAGCCAGTTGACAGGCCAAGAGACCCAGTACTTC.

The chain combines TRBV7-8 with TRBJ1-6; TRBD1 matches at 7 bases. This CDR3 spans 13 amino acids. The V and J ends lost 4 bases and 9 bases, in that order; junction bases with no gene match: 3. The germline V gene has CDR1 SGHVS and CDR2 FQNEAQ. The CDR3: CASSSGTVSPLHF. The CDR3 nucleotides read TGTGCCAGCAGCTCTGGGACAGTTTCACCCCTCCACTTT.

CDR3 sequence reads: CSVLRRAGRTDTQYF. The CDR3 bases are TGCAGCGTGCTAAGGCGGGCAGGGCGCACAGATACGCAGTATTTT. This chain connects TRBV29-1 to TRBJ2-3, with D perhaps TRBD1 or TRBD2 (5 bases each). Germline CDR1 SQVTM, CDR2 ANQGSEA. With 6 bases removed from V and 1 base from J, the gap between germline ends came to 17 bases. This CDR3 is built from 15 residues.

This clonotype was seen only a few times. The chain combines TRBV4-1 with TRBJ1-1, with D tentatively TRBD1 (5 bases). Trimming took off 4 bases at V and 0 bases at J, with 9 bases between the two ends. Germline V CDR1 and CDR2: MGHRA, YSYEKL. This CDR3 is built from 14 residues. The DNA for the CDR3 is TGCGCCAGCAGCCGCGGACACTTGAACACTGAAGCTTTCTTT. It translates to CASSRGHLNTEAFF.

This clonotype has only a few counts. CDR3 sequence: CASISGPTYEQYF. The CDR3, as DNA: TGTGCCAGCATCTCCGGGCCGACCTACGAGCAGTACTTC. The chain employs TRBV6-1 and TRBJ2-7, with D hard to call. Trimming removed 7 bases from V and 2 bases from J, with 12 bases in between. CDR3 size: 13 residues. The germline V gene encodes CDR1 MNHNS and CDR2 SASEGT.

The sample holds a few counts of this clonotype. The V and J genes are TRBV11-2 and TRBJ2-3; D not certain. V lost 2 bases to trimming and J lost 6 bases, with 18 bases between them. This CDR3 comprises 16 residues. Germline values: CDR1 SGHAT, CDR2 FQNNGV. The CDR3 DNA is TGTGCCAGCAGCTTATTGGTCTCCCTCCATGTGGATACGCAGTATTTT. It encodes CASSLLVSLHVDTQYF.

This clonotype was seen ten or more times. This rearrangement joins TRBV15 to TRBJ2-7; the D call may be TRBD1 or TRBD2 (5 bases each). V lost 5 bases to trimming and J lost 1 base, with 15 bases between them. CDR3 length equals 15 residues. Germline values: CDR1 LNHNV, CDR2 YYDKDF (reference sequence). The chain's CDR3 is CATSPRGDGSYEQYF. DNA of the CDR3: TGTGCCACCAGCCCCCGGGGCGACGGTTCCTACGAGCAGTACTTC.

This clonotype was detected a few times. The rearrangement uses TRBV13 and TRBJ2-7; D not certain. Deletions cut 1 base from V and 2 bases from J, with 3 bases between. Germline V gene sequence: CDR1 PRHDT, CDR2 FYEKMQ (reference sequence). The CDR3 loop spans 12 amino acids. The CDR3 DNA is TGTGCCAGCAGCTTAGATGCCTACGAGCAGTACTTC. It is translated as CASSLDAYEQYF.

This clonotype showed up many times. The chain is built from TRBV7-8 and TRBJ2-5, with D perhaps matching TRBD1 (6 bases). Germline CDR1 reads SGHVS; CDR2 reads FQNEAQ. This CDR3 spans 13 amino acids. V lost 6 bases and J 4 bases, leaving 12 bases between the germline ends. CDR3 bases: TGTGCCAGCAGAAGACAGGAATTAGAGACCCAGTACTTC. Protein: CASRRQELETQYF.

This clonotype was observed a few times. The chain uses TRBV10-3 and TRBJ2-7; 10 nucleotides agree with TRBD2. Trimming took 11 bases from V and 2 from J; bases not matched to a gene: 9. CDR3 length: 14 amino acids. From germline, CDR1 is ENHRY and CDR2 SYGVKD. CDR3 DNA sequence: TGTGCCGCCCGTAGCGGGGGGTCTACCTACGAGCAGTACTTC. Protein product: CAARSGGSTYEQYF.

This clonotype was picked up many times. CDR3 sequence (DNA): TGCAGTGCTAGAGATCCGGGTAGCGGGGGAACGTACAATGAGCAGTTCTTC. Translated, it gives CSARDPGSGGTYNEQFF. V gene TRBV20-1 combines with J gene TRBJ2-1; 9 positions match TRBD2. This CDR3 has 17 amino acids. V dropped 0 bases and J dropped 4; count of bases not matched to a gene: 10. Germline values: CDR1 DFQATT, CDR2 SNEGSKA (reference sequence).

The V gene is TRBV11-2, the J gene TRBJ1-1; D remains ambiguous. Trimming left V 0 bases short and J 0 bases short, with 17 bases between. The CDR3 is made up of 18 amino acids. CDR1 is SGHAT, CDR2 FQNNGV, per germline. The chain's CDR3 is CASSLDQLSGVMNTEAFF. As DNA, the CDR3 is TGTGCCAGCAGCTTAGATCAGCTAAGCGGAGTTATGAACACTGAAGCTTTCTTT.

The chain is built from TRBV12-3 or TRBV12-4 and TRBJ1-1; tentative D call: TRBD1 (6 bases). The ends were cut back, 6 bases at V and 5 bases at J, with 16 bases in the middle. The CDR3 length is 14 residues. CDR3 region: CASRTPGGATEAFF. CDR3 bases: TGTGCCAGCAGGACCCCGGGGGGGGCTACTGAAGCTTTCTTT.

This clonotype was seen at least ten times. The V call is TRBV9, the J call TRBJ1-1; D gene uncertain. Per germline, CDR1 SGDLS and CDR2 YYNGEE. Trimming cost V 4 bases and J 5 bases, with 6 bases left between them. CDR3 size: 11 residues. CDR3 coding DNA: TGTGCCAGCAGCATTAGGACTGAAGCTTTCTTT. This translates into CASSIRTEAFF.